This TCR beta chain was sequenced for a study of spatial heterogeneity in lung cancer. This clonotype was counted ten times or more. Its antigen is still unknown. Overall study findings and caveats: Expanded intratumoral alpha and beta TCR counts tracked tumor mutation counts. Of tumor T cells, an estimated coverage of 5.5% to 8% was reached for alpha chains and 13% for beta chains. Counts of ubiquitous and regional expanded TCRs tracked ubiquitous and regional nonsynonymous mutations, respectively.

Each TCR cDNA molecule bore a unique molecular identifier. TCRdb ran MiXCR on the 5' RACE reads and lists one entry per CDR3 protein. The data show several thousand distinct CDR3 sequences, more than 4% seen once. V dropped 2 bases and J dropped 1; count of bases not matched to a gene: 5. The CDR3 consists of 15 residues. CDR1 and CDR2 (germline): SGDLS, YYNGEE. Documented time point: sample taken at primary tumor resection. Whole RNA came from tumor, nontumor lung or frozen PBMC and was sequenced without being sorted. V usage is TRBV9 and J usage is TRBJ2-5; TRBD1 matches at 7 bases. The source was lung tumor tissue, collected at surgery. The clonotype comes from a male donor with early-stage non-small cell lung cancer. In DNA, the CDR3 is TGTGCCAGCAGCGTCGGGACAGACTTCCAAGAGACCCAGTACTTC. It is translated as CASSVGTDFQETQYF. The whole variable domain, remainder taken from reference TRBV9 and TRBJ2-5, is DSGVTQTPKHLITATGQRVTLRCSPRSGDLSVYWYQQSLDQGLQFLIQYYNGEERAKGNILERFSAQQFPDLHSELNLSSLELGDSALYFCASSVGTDFQETQYFGPGTRLLVL.